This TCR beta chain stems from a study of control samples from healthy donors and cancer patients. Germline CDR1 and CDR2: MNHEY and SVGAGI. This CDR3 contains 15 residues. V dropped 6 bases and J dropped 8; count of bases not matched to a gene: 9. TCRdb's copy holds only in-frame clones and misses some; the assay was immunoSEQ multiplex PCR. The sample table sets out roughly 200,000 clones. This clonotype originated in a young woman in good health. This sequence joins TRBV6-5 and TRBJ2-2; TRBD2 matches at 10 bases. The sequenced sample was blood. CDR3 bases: TGTGCCAGCAGGGCCACCGAACTAGCGGGGGGGGAGCTGTTTTTT. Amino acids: CASRATELAGGELFF.